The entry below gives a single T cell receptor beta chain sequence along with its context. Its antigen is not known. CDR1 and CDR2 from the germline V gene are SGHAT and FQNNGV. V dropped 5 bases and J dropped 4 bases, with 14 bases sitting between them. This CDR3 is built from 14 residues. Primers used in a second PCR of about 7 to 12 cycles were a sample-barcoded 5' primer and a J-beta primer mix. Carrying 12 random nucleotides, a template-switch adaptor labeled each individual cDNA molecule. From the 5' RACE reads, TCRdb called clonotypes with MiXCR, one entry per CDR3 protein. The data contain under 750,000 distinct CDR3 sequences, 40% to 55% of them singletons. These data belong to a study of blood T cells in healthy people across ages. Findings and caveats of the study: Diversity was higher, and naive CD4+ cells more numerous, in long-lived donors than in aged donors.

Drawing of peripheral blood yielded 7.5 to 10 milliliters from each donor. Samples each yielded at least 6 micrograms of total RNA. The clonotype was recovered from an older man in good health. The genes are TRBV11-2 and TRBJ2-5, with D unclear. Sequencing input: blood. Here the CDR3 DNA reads TGTGCCAGCAGCCCTAGGCGCGGTAGAGAGACCCAGTACTTC. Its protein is CASSPRRGRETQYF. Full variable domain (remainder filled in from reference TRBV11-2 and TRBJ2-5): EAGVAQSPRYKIIEKRQSVAFWCNPISGHATLYWYQQILGQGPKLLIQFQNNGVVDDSQLPKDRFSAERLKGVDSTLKIQPAKLEDSAVYLCASSPRRGRETQYFGPGTRLLVL.